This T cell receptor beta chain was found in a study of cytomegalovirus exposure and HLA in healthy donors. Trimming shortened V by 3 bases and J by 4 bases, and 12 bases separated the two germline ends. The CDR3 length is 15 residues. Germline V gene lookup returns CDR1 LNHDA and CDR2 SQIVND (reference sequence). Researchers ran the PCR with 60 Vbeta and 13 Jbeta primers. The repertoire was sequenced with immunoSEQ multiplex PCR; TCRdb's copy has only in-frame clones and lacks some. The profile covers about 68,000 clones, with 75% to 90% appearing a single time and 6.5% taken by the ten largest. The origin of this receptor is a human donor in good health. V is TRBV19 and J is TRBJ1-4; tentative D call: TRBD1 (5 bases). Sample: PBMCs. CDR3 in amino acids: CASSIRLQGNEKLFF. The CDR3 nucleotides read TGTGCCAGTAGTATTCGCCTTCAGGGTAATGAAAAACTGTTTTTT.